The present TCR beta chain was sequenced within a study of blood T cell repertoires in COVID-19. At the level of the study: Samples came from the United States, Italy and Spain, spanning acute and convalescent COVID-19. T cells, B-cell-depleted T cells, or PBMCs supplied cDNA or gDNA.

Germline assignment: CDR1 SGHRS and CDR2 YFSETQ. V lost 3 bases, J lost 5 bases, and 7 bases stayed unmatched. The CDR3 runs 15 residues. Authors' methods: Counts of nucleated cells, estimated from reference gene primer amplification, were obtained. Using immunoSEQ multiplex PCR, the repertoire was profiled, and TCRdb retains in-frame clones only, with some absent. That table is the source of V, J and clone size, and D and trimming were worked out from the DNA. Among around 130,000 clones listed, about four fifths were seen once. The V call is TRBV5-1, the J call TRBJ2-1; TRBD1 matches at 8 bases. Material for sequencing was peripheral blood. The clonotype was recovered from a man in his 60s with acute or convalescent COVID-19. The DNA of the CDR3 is TGCGCCAGCAGCTACGGGGACAGGATGAACAATGAGCAGTTCTTC. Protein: CASSYGDRMNNEQFF.